This TCR beta chain was found in a study of T cells after yellow fever vaccination. Concerning this clonotype itself: This CDR3 is missing its conserved last phenylalanine or tryptophan, likely due to a read error. It is unclear where the CDR3 begins or ends on the DNA, so no DNA is shown, and the CDR3 is as TCRdb lists it.

MiXCR, applied by TCRdb to the 5' RACE reads, yields one record per CDR3 protein. This table holds about 580,000 distinct CDR3 sequences, about a sixth found once. Both ends counted, the CDR3 spans 12 residues. From germline, CDR1 is DFQATT and CDR2 SNEGSKA (reference sequence). This clonotype originated in a young man who received the YFV17D yellow fever vaccine. The chain has TRBV20-1 and TRBJ2-3; the DNA was not compared with TRBD2, the D call given in the table. The source was PBMCs, collected more than 4 days after the first yellow fever vaccination. The CDR3 sequence is CSARATSGGFGL.